Each of the 20 T cell receptor beta chains below was sequenced from the same sample in a study of blood T cell repertoires in COVID-19. The protocol was immunoSEQ multiplex PCR, while the TCRdb copy is restricted to in-frame clones and leaves out a portion. The sample has about 300,000 clones, around nine tenths seen once. What was sequenced was PBMCs or T cells enriched from blood (not recorded which). The receptor source for this set is a woman between 18 and 29 years old who had recovered from COVID-19.

V usage is TRBV18 and J usage is TRBJ1-5; no firm D call. This CDR3 is 12 amino acids long. The germline gives CDR1 KGHSH, CDR2 LQKENI. Between the trimmed V and J ends, which lost 4 bases and 6 bases, there was a span of 7 bases. The CDR3 DNA sequence: TGTGCCAGCTCACACGCCGGTCAGCCCCAGCATTTT. This codes for CASSHAGQPQHF.

The chain links TRBV30 to TRBJ1-2; 8 bases map to TRBD1. CDR1 GTSNPN and CDR2 SVGIG come from the germline V gene (reference sequence). Trimming cost V 0 bases and J 7 bases; bases outside gene matches: 13. This CDR3 is 16 amino acids long. The CDR3 reads CAWSVSGGAGAGGYTF. The CDR3 DNA reads TGTGCCTGGAGTGTATCAGGGGGCGCGGGAGCAGGTGGCTACACCTTC.

The rearrangement links TRBV5-1 to TRBJ2-2; D call uncertain. The germline V gene has CDR1 SGHRS and CDR2 YFSETQ. This CDR3 has 15 residues. The ends were cut back, 1 base at V and 7 bases at J, with 14 bases in the middle. The DNA of the CDR3 is TGCGCCAGCAGCTTGATAGCTGGAGTTGGCGGGGAGCTGTTTTTT. It translates to CASSLIAGVGGELFF.

The chain has TRBV2 and TRBJ2-2; 12 nucleotides line up with TRBD2. The CDR3 runs 15 residues. Germline V gene data show CDR1 as SNHLY and CDR2 as FYNNEI. Unmatched junction bases numbered 7, after V lost 10 bases and J lost 4 bases. Here the CDR3 reads CATKTSGRGTGELFF. As DNA, the CDR3 is TGTGCCACGAAGACTAGCGGGAGAGGCACCGGGGAGCTGTTTTTT.

The J gene is TRBJ1-2, the V gene TRBV4-1, with TRBD1 matching 7 bases. Germline V gives CDR1 MGHRA, CDR2 YSYEKL. With V trimmed by 1 base and J by 13 bases, 6 bases remained unmatched. CDR3 size: 12 residues. CDR3 sequence (DNA): TGCGCCAGCAGCCAAGCGACAGGGTTGTCCACCTTC. Encoded protein: CASSQATGLSTF.

The chain recombines TRBV15 with TRBJ2-7; 8 bases fit TRBD2. Trimming took 1 base from V and 1 from J; bases not matched to a gene: 9. Looked up from germline, CDR1 is LNHNV and CDR2 is YYDKDF (reference sequence). This CDR3 has 17 residues. The CDR3 nucleotides are TGTGCCACCAGCAGAGTAAGGGAGACTAGCGCATCCTACGAGCAGTACTTC. As protein: CATSRVRETSASYEQYF.

CDR3 sequence reads: CASSAGQAFLGGELFF. In DNA, the CDR3 is TGTGCCAGCAGCGCCGGACAGGCTTTCCTTGGAGGGGAGCTGTTTTTT. This chain joins TRBV5-6 and TRBJ2-2; 7 positions match TRBD1. J lost 8 bases, V lost 4 bases, and 14 bases had no gene match. CDR1 SGHDT and CDR2 YYEEEE come from the germline V gene. CDR3 length equals 16 residues.

The chain links TRBV6-5 to TRBJ2-2; 11 bases align to TRBD2. In germline, CDR1 is MNHEY, CDR2 SVGAGI. The CDR3 sequence is 15 residues long. The junction had 5 bases not matched to a gene; V was cut back by 6 bases and J by 5 bases. The CDR3 DNA sequence: TGTGCCAGCAGAAAACTAGCGGGAGTGACCGGGGAGCTGTTTTTT. Its translation is CASRKLAGVTGELFF.

The sample holds many counts of this clone. This chain joins TRBV6-5 and TRBJ2-7, with TRBD2 identical over 8 bases. V was clipped by 6 bases and J by 0 bases; unmatched bases: 4. The CDR3 sequence is 14 residues long. From germline, CDR1 is MNHEY and CDR2 SVGAGI. The CDR3 protein is CASRESGSSYEQYF. CDR3 coding DNA: TGTGCCAGCAGGGAGAGCGGGAGCTCCTACGAGCAGTACTTC.

In nucleotides, the CDR3 is TGTGCCAGTAATCTTCACAGGGATCAGCCCCAGCATTTT. This gives the protein CASNLHRDQPQHF. The genes are TRBV19 and TRBJ1-5; D is possibly TRBD1 (6 bases). Germline V gene sequence: CDR1 LNHDA, CDR2 SQIVND (reference sequence). There are 13 residues in the CDR3. V was cut by 7 bases and J by 5 bases, with 12 bases left in between.

The V gene is TRBV7-3, the J gene TRBJ2-5; maybe TRBD2 (7 bases). V was pared by 1 base and J by 5 bases, with 14 bases between. Germline V gene data show CDR1 as SGHTA and CDR2 as FQGTGA. This CDR3 has 15 residues. The CDR3 region is CASSLNPGGAETQYF. Here the CDR3 DNA reads TGTGCCAGCAGCTTAAATCCGGGGGGCGCGGAGACCCAGTACTTC.

The chain carries TRBV6-1 and TRBJ1-2; D is uncertain. V was clipped by 1 base and J by 3 bases, with 6 bases between them. Germline V gene sequence: CDR1 MNHNS, CDR2 SASEGT. This CDR3 has 13 amino acids. The CDR3 sequence: CASSEDIDYGYTF. For the CDR3, the DNA is TGTGCCAGCAGTGAAGACATTGACTATGGCTACACCTTC.

The chain uses TRBV5-1 and TRBJ2-3; TRBD1 is a possible D gene (5 bases). CDR1 and CDR2 from the germline V gene are SGHRS and YFSETQ. This CDR3 spans 15 amino acids. Trimming removed 1 base at V and 4 bases at J, with 13 bases between. The CDR3 protein is CASSLQGNEADTQYF. The CDR3 nucleotides are TGCGCCAGCAGCTTGCAGGGTAATGAGGCAGATACGCAGTATTTT.

The chain has TRBV9 and TRBJ1-5; D might be TRBD1 (6 bases). The ends were cut back, 0 bases at V and 0 bases at J, with 7 bases in the middle. This CDR3 has 15 residues. Germline CDR1 reads SGDLS; CDR2 reads YYNGEE. This CDR3 reads CASSVEGDSNQPQHF. The CDR3 nucleotides are TGTGCCAGCAGCGTAGAGGGGGATAGCAATCAGCCCCAGCATTTT.

The chain couples TRBV7-2 to TRBJ2-2; weak D call: TRBD1 (6 bases). V was shortened by 2 bases and J by 7 bases, with 17 bases between the two germline ends. The CDR3 covers 16 residues. The germline V gene encodes CDR1 SGHTA and CDR2 FQGNSA. DNA of the CDR3: TGTGCCAGCAGCTTAAGCCCATTGTCAGGGGACGGGGAGCTGTTTTTT. Translation: CASSLSPLSGDGELFF.

The gene calls are TRBV27 and TRBJ1-1; the D gene is possibly TRBD1 (6 bases). Germline CDR1 and CDR2: MNHEY and SMNVEV (reference sequence). Deletions cut 5 bases from V and 0 bases from J, with 22 bases between. The CDR3 has 18 amino acids. The CDR3: CASSPAGVREGMNTEAFF. In DNA, the CDR3 is TGTGCCAGCAGTCCCGCAGGGGTGAGGGAAGGGATGAACACTGAAGCTTTCTTT.

The CDR3 bases are TGTGCCAGCAGTGAACAGGGGGCGAGCGAAAAACTGTTTTTT. Protein: CASSEQGASEKLFF. The rearrangement joins TRBV6-1 to TRBJ1-4; 8 bases align to TRBD1. The junction had 4 bases not matched to a gene; V was cut back by 2 bases and J by 8 bases. This CDR3 has 14 amino acids. Germline CDR1 MNHNS, CDR2 SASEGT.

This rearrangement joins TRBV15 to TRBJ2-5; TRBD2 matches at 7 bases. Germline CDR1 LNHNV, CDR2 YYDKDF (reference sequence). The ends lost 1 base at V and 5 bases at J; junction bases unmatched: 4. This CDR3 is 14 amino acids long. CDR3 sequence: CATSRGEGRETQYF. The CDR3 DNA reads TGTGCCACCAGCAGAGGGGAGGGTCGGGAGACCCAGTACTTC.

This clone was observed a single time. The chain uses TRBV10-1 and TRBJ2-3, with 7 nucleotides matching TRBD2. V trimming: 5 bases; J trimming: 6 bases; junction bases outside the gene matches: 8. Germline assignment: CDR1 WNHNN and CDR2 SYGVQD (reference sequence). The length of the CDR3 is 14 residues. CDR3 DNA sequence: TGCGCCAGCAGTCAAGCGGGGTGGCGGGATACGCAGTATTTT. This gives the protein CASSQAGWRDTQYF.

The chain joins TRBV27 to TRBJ2-7; D possibly corresponds to TRBD2 (5 bases). The ends were cut back, 9 bases at V and 12 bases at J, with 24 bases in the middle. Germline CDR1 is MNHEY and CDR2 is SMNVEV (reference sequence). The CDR3 is 13 amino acids. The CDR3 bases are TGTGCCAGGCCCCGGGCGAGATTCCCCGCGGGGTACTTC. Its protein product is CARPRARFPAGYF.